This TCR beta chain derives from a study of molecular identifiers for immune sequencing clone quantification. Study-level points and caveats: Jurkat TCR RNA spiked in from one cell (amid some 1 million naive cells) was reportedly detectable. Clones that exceeded 20 RNA copies held over 98% of effector molecules, yet under 1% in naive cells.

Germline CDR1 reads SEHNR; CDR2 reads FQNEAQ (reference sequence). V trimming: 5 bases; J trimming: 7 bases; junction bases outside the gene matches: 7. The CDR3 covers 14 residues. Remarks on this clonotype: Its antigen is currently unknown.

Bulk TCR libraries used previously described methods and listed TCR primers. TCRdb processed the PCR reads anew with MiXCR; each CDR3 protein has one entry. The sample contains approximately 590,000 distinct CDR3 sequences, around 25% of which appear only once. Sorting defined naive CD8 T cells as CD8+CD4-CCR7+CD45RA+. The material sequenced was naive CD8+ T cells from blood, with Jurkat cell RNA spiked in. Subset meaning: FACS-sorted CD8+CD4-CCR7+CD45RA+ naive T cells. The chain recombines TRBV7-9 with TRBJ2-1, with TRBD1 matching over 8 bases. The sequence was obtained from a human donor in good health. Some libraries in this study had Jurkat cell RNA spiked in. The CDR3 DNA reads TGTGCCAGCAGCACACCGGACAGGGCAAATGAGCAGTTCTTC. It encodes CASSTPDRANEQFF. The complete variable domain, with remaining parts taken from reference TRBV7-9 and TRBJ2-1, reads DTGVSQNPRHKITKRGQNVTFRCDPISEHNRLYWYRQTLGQGPEFLTYFQNEAQLEKSRLLSDRFSAERPKGSFSTLEIQRTEQGDSAMYLCASSTPDRANEQFFGPGTRLTVL.